The text below deals with one T cell receptor beta chain. Trimming at V came to 6 bases and at J to 0 bases, leaving 5 bases not matched to a gene. Germline V lookup: CDR1 MDHEN, CDR2 SYDVKM. The CDR3 contains 15 residues. This entry comes from a study of blood T cell repertoires in COVID-19. Whole-study context: Some COVID-19 samples were acute and others convalescent; all came from the United States, Italy and Spain.

Original methodology: The authors estimated nucleated cell counts from reference gene primer amplification. The data were produced by immunoSEQ multiplex PCR, yet TCRdb's version contains in-frame clones alone and is incomplete. The V and J calls and clone size are taken from that table; D and trimming were inferred from the DNA. The sample has about 74,000 clones; 70% to 90% are singletons. Input material: peripheral blood. This receptor was obtained from a man between 65 and 85 years old with acute or convalescent COVID-19. This chain connects TRBV28 to TRBJ2-1; 7 bases are shared with TRBD1. Written as DNA, the CDR3 is TGTGCCAGCAGGATCGGACAGGTCTCCTACAATGAGCAGTTCTTC. As protein: CASRIGQVSYNEQFF.